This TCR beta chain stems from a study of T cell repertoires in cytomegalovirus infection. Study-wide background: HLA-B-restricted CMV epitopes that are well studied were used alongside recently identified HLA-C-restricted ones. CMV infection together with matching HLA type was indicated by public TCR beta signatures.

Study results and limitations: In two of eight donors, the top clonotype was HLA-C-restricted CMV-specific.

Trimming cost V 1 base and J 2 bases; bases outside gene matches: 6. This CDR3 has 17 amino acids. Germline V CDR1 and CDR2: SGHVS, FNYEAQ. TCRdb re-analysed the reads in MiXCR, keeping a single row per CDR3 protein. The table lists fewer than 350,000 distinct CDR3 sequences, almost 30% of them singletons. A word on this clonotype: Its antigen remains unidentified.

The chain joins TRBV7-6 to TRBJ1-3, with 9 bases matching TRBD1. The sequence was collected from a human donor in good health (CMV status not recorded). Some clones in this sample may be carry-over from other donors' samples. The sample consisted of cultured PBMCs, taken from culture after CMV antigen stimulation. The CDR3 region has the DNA TGTGCCAGCAGCTTAGTATCGGGGACAGGGACTGGAAACACCATATATTTT. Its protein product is CASSLVSGTGTGNTIYF.